One sample yielded the 23 T cell receptor beta chains listed below, sequenced in a study of cytomegalovirus exposure and HLA in healthy donors. PCR was performed using 60 Vbeta and 13 Jbeta primers. Profiled with immunoSEQ multiplex PCR; TCRdb holds only in-frame clones, not every one. The sample yields 110,000 or so clones, 67% seen once. The specimen was PBMCs. These receptors were collected from a man aged 18-30 years in good health and CMV-seropositive.

This clone showed up just a few times. J is TRBJ1-1 and V is TRBV2; 10 nucleotides agree with TRBD1. CDR3 length equals 15 residues. From germline, CDR1 is SNHLY and CDR2 FYNNEI. V shed 6 bases, J shed 3 bases, and the junction held 7 bases outside the gene matches. CDR3 sequence reads: CASRSGTGAYTEAFF. Written as DNA, the CDR3 is TGTGCCAGCAGGTCCGGGACAGGGGCATACACTGAAGCTTTCTTT.

The chain recombines TRBV11-2 with TRBJ2-5; D is perhaps TRBD2 (6 bases). Germline V CDR1 and CDR2: SGHAT, FQNNGV. This CDR3 has 14 amino acids. Trimming cost V 4 bases and J 3 bases, with 12 bases left between them. This chain's CDR3 is CASSSRLAKETQYF. The CDR3 region has the DNA TGTGCCAGCAGCTCTCGGCTAGCGAAAGAGACCCAGTACTTC.

The chain couples TRBV2 to TRBJ1-2; D not certain. CDR1 SNHLY and CDR2 FYNNEI come from the germline V gene. The CDR3 is made up of 14 amino acids. V lost 4 bases to trimming and J lost 0 bases, with 9 bases between them. Written as DNA, the CDR3 is TGTGCCAGCAGTGGGCCAGGCCCTAACTATGGCTACACCTTC. Translation: CASSGPGPNYGYTF.

The CDR3 sequence: CSVAGGGLYGETQYF. The CDR3, as DNA: TGCAGCGTTGCCGGCGGGGGGCTATACGGAGAGACCCAGTACTTC. The J gene is TRBJ2-5, the V gene TRBV29-1; TRBD2 matches 8 bases. Germline CDR1 is SQVTM and CDR2 is ANQGSEA. With V trimmed by 4 bases and J by 4 bases, 11 bases remained unmatched. The CDR3 runs 15 residues.

The V gene is TRBV6-1, the J gene TRBJ2-4; TRBD1 is a possible D gene (5 bases). This CDR3 has 15 amino acids. Looked up from germline, CDR1 is MNHNS and CDR2 is SASEGT. V was cut by 5 bases and J by 1 base, with 12 bases left in between. For the CDR3, the DNA is TGTGCCAGCAGTTTTTTGACAGCCGCCAAAAACATTCAGTACTTC. Translation gives CASSFLTAAKNIQYF.

This clone appeared a few times. The gene calls are TRBV5-6 and TRBJ2-1; 12 bases agree with TRBD1. CDR1 is SGHDT and CDR2 is YYEEEE in the germline V gene. This CDR3 region has 16 residues. J was trimmed by 6 bases and V by 3 bases; bases with no gene match: 7. The DNA of the CDR3 is TGTGCCAGCAGCTCGCTGGGGACAGGGGGCTTCAATGAGCAGTTCTTC. This translates into CASSSLGTGGFNEQFF.

The chain is built from TRBV5-1 and TRBJ1-5; D is unresolved. Per germline, CDR1 SGHRS and CDR2 YFSETQ. The CDR3 is 14 residues long. V lost 0 bases and J 8 bases, leaving 12 bases between the germline ends. As DNA, the CDR3 is TGCGCCAGCAGCTTGGGTGGGTTTCGGGAGCCCCAGCATTTT. Its translation: CASSLGGFREPQHF.

The genes are TRBV2 and TRBJ1-1; D is perhaps TRBD1 (6 bases). V was shortened by 3 bases and J by 1 base, with 6 bases between the two germline ends. Germline CDR1 SNHLY, CDR2 FYNNEI. This CDR3 has 13 residues. CDR3 DNA: TGTGCCAGCAGTGACAGGGGGAACACTGAAGCTTTCTTT. As protein: CASSDRGNTEAFF.

The chain recombines TRBV10-2 with TRBJ2-3; D gene ambiguous. Looked up from germline, CDR1 is WSHSY and CDR2 is SAAADI. V was shortened by 8 bases and J by 5 bases, with 20 bases between the two germline ends. The length of the CDR3 is 15 residues. The CDR3 region has the DNA TGCGCCAGCCGAGATGGGCCCCGCTTGGGAGATACGCAGTATTTT. Its protein is CASRDGPRLGDTQYF.

The rearrangement uses TRBV6-4 and TRBJ1-4; the D is unclear. The germline gives CDR1 MRHNA, CDR2 SNTAGT. This CDR3 spans 18 amino acids. Between the trimmed V and J ends, which lost 5 bases and 2 bases, there was a span of 21 bases. This chain's CDR3 is CASSSHQGVVSTNEKLFF. The CDR3 DNA is TGTGCCAGCAGTTCGCACCAAGGAGTGGTATCGACTAATGAAAAACTGTTTTTT.

J is TRBJ1-4 and V is TRBV9, with D possibly being TRBD1 (5 bases). This CDR3 spans 15 amino acids. The germline CDR1 and CDR2 sequences are SGDLS and YYNGEE. V gave up 3 bases and J gave up 7 bases, with 16 bases separating them. In DNA, the CDR3 is TGTGCCAGCAGCGCCTCAGTAGGGGCCGGTGAAAAACTGTTTTTT. As protein: CASSASVGAGEKLFF.

The V gene is TRBV7-9, the J gene TRBJ2-5; tentative D call: TRBD2 (6 bases). The CDR3 runs to 12 residues. V was clipped by 5 bases and J by 4 bases, with 8 bases between them. Germline lookup yields CDR1 SEHNR and CDR2 FQNEAQ (reference sequence). CDR3 nucleotides: TGTGCCAGCAGCCCCGGGAGAGAGACCCAGTACTTC. Its protein is CASSPGRETQYF.

The V call is TRBV6-1, the J call TRBJ1-5; D not resolved. From germline, CDR1 is MNHNS and CDR2 SASEGT. Trimming removed 4 bases at V and 0 bases at J, with 7 bases between. This CDR3 region has 14 residues. CDR3 in amino acids: CASSVQYSNQPQHF. CDR3 nucleotide sequence: TGTGCCAGCAGTGTACAGTATAGCAATCAGCCCCAGCATTTT.

The chain couples TRBV6-5 to TRBJ2-7, with D possibly TRBD1 on 5 matching bases. Between the trimmed V and J ends, which lost 2 bases and 0 bases, there was a span of 14 bases. The CDR3 spans 16 residues. CDR1 MNHEY and CDR2 SVGAGI come from the germline V gene. The chain's CDR3 is CASSYGVHDSSYEQYV. CDR3 DNA: TGTGCCAGCAGTTACGGGGTCCATGACAGCTCCTACGAGCAGTACGTC.

A few counts support this clone. The chain carries TRBV11-2 and TRBJ1-4, with D possibly matching TRBD1 (5 bases). The CDR3 is 14 amino acids. V was pared by 3 bases and J by 6 bases, with 11 bases between. Germline CDR1 is SGHAT and CDR2 is FQNNGV. The CDR3, as DNA: TGTGCCAGCAGCTTTGGGGCCATGGATGAAAAACTGTTTTTT. It is translated as CASSFGAMDEKLFF.

This chain links TRBV30 with TRBJ1-3, with TRBD1 as a possible D gene (5 bases). From germline, CDR1 is GTSNPN and CDR2 SVGIG (reference sequence). This CDR3 contains 15 residues. Trimming removed 3 bases at V and 0 bases at J, with 12 bases between. CDR3 loop: CAWRKDSHSGNTIYF. CDR3 DNA sequence: TGTGCCTGGAGGAAAGACAGCCACTCTGGAAACACCATATATTTT.

This clone was detected only a few times. One end of the junction varies from germline; a read error may be responsible. The identical CDR3 is also encoded by other nucleotide sequences in the sample. The chain recombines TRBV7-9 with TRBJ2-1, with 11 bases lining up with TRBD2. The CDR3 runs to 16 residues. Per germline, CDR1 SEHNR and CDR2 FQNEAQ (reference sequence). The CDR3 reads CSSSLGLAGGRNEQFF. For the CDR3, the DNA is TGTTCCAGCAGCTTAGGGTTAGCGGGGGGGAGGAATGAGCAGTTCTTC.

CDR3 nucleotides: TGTGCCAGCAGGCTAGCGGGGGCCTACGAGCAGTACTTC. Translation: CASRLAGAYEQYF. V and J are TRBV6-5 and TRBJ2-7; TRBD2 aligns across 10 bases. V was pared by 6 bases and J by 2 bases, with 1 base of the junction left unmatched. The V gene's germline CDR1 is MNHEY and CDR2 SVGAGI. The CDR3 contains 13 residues.

J is TRBJ1-2 and V is TRBV9; TRBD1 is a possible D gene (5 bases). Germline values: CDR1 SGDLS, CDR2 YYNGEE. V gave up 4 bases and J gave up 7 bases, with 29 bases separating them. This CDR3 contains 18 residues. CDR3 region: CASSPRGAGDLQRSGYTF. DNA of the CDR3: TGTGCCAGCAGCCCCCGAGGGGCGGGGGACTTGCAGCGGAGTGGCTACACCTTC.

The chain employs TRBV9 and TRBJ2-5; 8 bases are a match to TRBD2. CDR1 and CDR2 (germline): SGDLS, YYNGEE. V shed 3 bases, J shed 0 bases, and the junction held 7 bases outside the gene matches. The CDR3 contains 16 residues. This chain's CDR3 is CASSGIAGMYQETQYF. The CDR3 DNA reads as TGTGCCAGCAGCGGAATAGCGGGGATGTACCAAGAGACCCAGTACTTC.

This clone was picked up a small number of times. The chain uses TRBV27 and TRBJ1-3; a possible D gene is TRBD1 (5 bases). V lost 2 bases, J lost 2 bases, and 7 bases lay in between. This CDR3 has 14 residues. Germline values: CDR1 MNHEY, CDR2 SMNVEV (reference sequence). The CDR3 DNA follows: TGTGCCAGCAGTTTACGGGGGGCTGGAAACACCATATATTTT. Its protein product is CASSLRGAGNTIYF.

The CDR3 is CASSLNVGETQYF. CDR3 nucleotide sequence: TGTGCCAGCAGCTTAAACGTCGGGGAGACCCAGTACTTC. The V call is TRBV7-9, the J call TRBJ2-5; D is uncertain. Trimming stripped 2 bases from V and 5 bases from J, with 9 bases between. This CDR3 has 13 amino acids. Germline loops: CDR1 SEHNR, CDR2 FQNEAQ (reference sequence).

This clone was observed once. CDR3 residues: CASSPDLQGAGQPQHF. As DNA, the CDR3 is TGTGCCAGCAGTCCCGACTTACAGGGGGCGGGTCAGCCCCAGCATTTT. The rearrangement uses TRBV2 and TRBJ1-5; TRBD1 aligns across 9 bases. The CDR3 is 16 amino acids. The V gene end was trimmed by 5 bases and the J gene end by 6 bases; junction bases not matched to a gene: 11. CDR1 SNHLY and CDR2 FYNNEI come from the germline V gene.